This is a list of T cell receptor beta chains from one sample in a study of T cells expressing NK-cell markers. TCRdb reprocessed the 5' RACE reads, keeping one entry per CDR3 protein, no DNA. The table counts roughly 420,000 distinct CDR3 sequences; 7.3% lies in the top ten. The sample comprised blood T cells: a sorted CD56 or NKG2C T cell subset, CD4+ or CD8+ T cells, or bulk PBMC T cells (not recorded which). These receptors were taken from a woman aged 18 to 69 in good health. CDR3s include the opening cysteine and the closing phenylalanine or tryptophan. Fields, in order: V gene, J gene, CDR3 protein.

V: TRBV15
J: TRBJ2-2
CDR3: CATSRDGGDGELFF

V: TRBV27
J: TRBJ2-3
CDR3: CASRSPTDTQYF

V: TRBV6-2/TRBV6-3
J: TRBJ1-1
CDR3: CASSNGYTEAFF

V: TRBV4-3
J: TRBJ2-3
CDR3: CASSREDTDTQYF

V: TRBV12-3/TRBV12-4
J: TRBJ1-2
CDR3: CASSRVRANYGYTF

V: TRBV6-2/TRBV6-3
J: TRBJ2-5
CDR3: CASSYQETQYF

V: TRBV7-9
J: TRBJ2-3
CDR3: CASSARTARTDTQYF

V: TRBV7-2
J: TRBJ1-1
CDR3: CASSSEGVGLEAFF

V: TRBV20-1
J: TRBJ1-5
CDR3: CSARDEVMGTRQPQHF

V: TRBV12-3/TRBV12-4
J: TRBJ1-2
CDR3: CASSLDSGYGYTF

V: TRBV20-1
J: TRBJ2-1
CDR3: CSAPLVNEQFF

V: TRBV19
J: TRBJ2-1
CDR3: CASSIIRGEFYNEQFF

V: TRBV11-1
J: TRBJ2-6
CDR3: CASSPGAGYNVLTF